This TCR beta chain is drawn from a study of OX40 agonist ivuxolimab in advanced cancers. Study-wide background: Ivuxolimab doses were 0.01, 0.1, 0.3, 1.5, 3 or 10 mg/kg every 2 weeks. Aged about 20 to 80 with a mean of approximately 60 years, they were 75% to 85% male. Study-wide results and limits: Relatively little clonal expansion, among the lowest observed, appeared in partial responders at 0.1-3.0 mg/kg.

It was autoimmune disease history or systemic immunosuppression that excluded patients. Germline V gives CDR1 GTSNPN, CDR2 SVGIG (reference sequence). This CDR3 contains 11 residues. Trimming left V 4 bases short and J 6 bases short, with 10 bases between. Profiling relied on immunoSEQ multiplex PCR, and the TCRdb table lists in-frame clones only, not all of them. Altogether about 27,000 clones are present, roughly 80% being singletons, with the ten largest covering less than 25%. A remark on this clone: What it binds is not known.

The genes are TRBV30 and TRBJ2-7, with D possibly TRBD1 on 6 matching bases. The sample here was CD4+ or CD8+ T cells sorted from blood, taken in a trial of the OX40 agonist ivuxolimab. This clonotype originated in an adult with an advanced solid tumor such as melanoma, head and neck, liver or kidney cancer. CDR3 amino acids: CAWMKGVEQYF. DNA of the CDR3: TGTGCCTGGATGAAGGGGGTCGAGCAGTACTTC. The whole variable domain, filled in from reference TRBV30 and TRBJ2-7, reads SQTIHQWPATLVQPVGSPLSLECTVEGTSNPNLYWYRQAAGRGLQLLFYSVGIGQISSEVPQNLSASRPQDRQFILSSKKLLLSDSGFYLCAWMKGVEQYFGPGTRLTVT.